Reported below is one TCR beta chain. A much larger clone lies a single base off, so this may be a read error. The record originates from a study of regulatory T cells in long-lasting Graves disease. Building of the TCR beta libraries involved iRepertoire HTBI primers and Arm-PCR of CDR3 regions. TCRdb passed the multiplex PCR reads through MiXCR, listing each CDR3 protein once. The repertoire includes roughly 430,000 distinct CDR3 sequences, 21% of them detected once, and roughly an eighth sits in the top ten. The CDR3 is 14 amino acids. The ends were cut back, 11 bases at V and 1 base at J, with 18 bases in the middle. CDR1 is MDHEN, CDR2 SYDVKM, per germline. Time point specified: persistent/refractory GD, antithyroid drugs over 5 years with positive TRAb. From PBMCs, RNA was extracted and then used to make the TCR library.

The source of this sequence is a female donor with Graves disease. The J gene is TRBJ2-7, the V gene TRBV28; the D gene is possibly TRBD1 (5 bases). The specimen comprised peripheral blood mononuclear cells (PBMCs), sampled when the disease was refractory, from a patient treated with antithyroid drugs. CDR3 sequence (DNA): TGTGCCGGCACCAGGGTTTCTTGGTCCTACGAGCAGTACTTC. As protein: CAGTRVSWSYEQYF.